The 32 T cell receptor beta chains presented below share a single source sample, sequenced in a study of blood T cell repertoires in COVID-19. The table came from immunoSEQ multiplex PCR; TCRdb's copy has only in-frame clones and leaves some out. The repertoire consists of about 120,000 clones, with over 70% occurring once and the leading ten covering under 30%. The specimen sequenced was peripheral blood. Receptor source: a woman aged 65 to 85 with acute or convalescent COVID-19.

The rearrangement uses TRBV28 and TRBJ1-5; D is unresolved. V was pared by 7 bases and J by 5 bases, with 6 bases between. This CDR3 spans 11 amino acids. Per germline, CDR1 MDHEN and CDR2 SYDVKM. The CDR3 nucleotides are TGTGCCAGCAACGGGGATCAGCCCCAGCATTTT. It yields the protein CASNGDQPQHF.

V and J are TRBV5-1 and TRBJ1-6; D gene ambiguous. Trimming removed 0 bases at V and 4 bases at J, with 5 bases between. Germline CDR1 is SGHRS and CDR2 is YFSETQ. CDR3 length: 14 amino acids. CDR3: CASSLETYNSPLHF. The CDR3 DNA sequence: TGCGCCAGCAGCTTGGAAACTTATAATTCACCCCTCCACTTT.

The chain couples TRBV24-1 to TRBJ2-5; 9 bases are shared with TRBD2. V gave up 1 base and J gave up 3 bases; unmatched junction bases: 5. The CDR3 has 16 residues. Germline assignment: CDR1 KGHDR and CDR2 SFDVKD. The CDR3 loop is CATSDFGLAGKETQYF. In nucleotides, the CDR3 is TGTGCCACCAGTGATTTCGGCCTAGCGGGGAAAGAGACCCAGTACTTC.

In its sample, this clone was seen a few times. The chain recombines TRBV19 with TRBJ2-7; 7 nucleotides agree with TRBD2. Germline-derived CDR1 and CDR2 are LNHDA and SQIVND (reference sequence). With 5 bases clipped from V and 7 bases from J, the junction kept 14 bases outside the gene matches. The CDR3 loop spans 15 amino acids. The CDR3 DNA sequence: TGTGCCAGTAGTCCCCGAGGGAGGGGTTCGTGGGAGCAGTACTTC. Translating gives CASSPRGRGSWEQYF.

With respect to this clone: This sample also contains other DNA sequences that code for the same CDR3. The chain is built from TRBV5-1 and TRBJ1-4; TRBD1 agrees at 8 bases. Germline values: CDR1 SGHRS, CDR2 YFSETQ. V shed 4 bases and J 0 bases; nucleotides not matched to a gene: 2. The CDR3 runs 15 residues. The CDR3 nucleotides read TGCGCCAGCAGCCCGACAGGGGCAACTAATGAAAAACTGTTTTTT. This codes for CASSPTGATNEKLFF.

This chain joins TRBV11-2 and TRBJ1-2; D remains unclear. The germline V and J ends were trimmed by 0 bases and 8 bases, with 10 bases remaining between them. Germline V gives CDR1 SGHAT, CDR2 FQNNGV. The CDR3 length is 13 residues. CDR3 amino acids: CASSLDAGPGYTF. In DNA form, the CDR3 reads TGTGCCAGCAGCTTAGACGCGGGTCCGGGCTACACCTTC.

The chain employs TRBV28 and TRBJ2-7; D perhaps matches TRBD1 (6 bases). The CDR3 loop spans 14 amino acids. Trimming shortened V by 1 base and J by 9 bases, and 16 bases separated the two germline ends. Looked up from germline, CDR1 is MDHEN and CDR2 is SYDVKM. The CDR3 here is CASSLLAGVSWQYF. CDR3 nucleotides: TGTGCCAGCAGTTTATTGGCAGGGGTTAGTTGGCAGTACTTC.

The CDR3 DNA is TGTGCCAGTTGCCCATTAGCGGGGGGGATCAATGAGCAGTTCTTC. Its protein is CASCPLAGGINEQFF. This chain uses TRBV6-6 with TRBJ2-1, with TRBD2 identical over 11 bases. This CDR3 spans 15 amino acids. Germline values: CDR1 MNHNY, CDR2 SVGAGI (reference sequence). Losses at the gene ends were 9 bases for V and 6 bases for J; bases not matched to a gene: 10.

The genes are TRBV7-9 and TRBJ1-2; no firm D call. V was clipped by 3 bases and J by 3 bases, with 14 bases between them. From germline, CDR1 is SEHNR and CDR2 FQNEAQ (reference sequence). This CDR3 spans 15 amino acids. CDR3 sequence (DNA): TGTGCCAGCAGCTTTGGGTTGGCCGGGGACTATGGCTACACCTTC. Amino acids: CASSFGLAGDYGYTF.

The V and J genes are TRBV2 and TRBJ2-7; D uncertain. CDR3 length: 12 residues. Trimming pared 6 bases from V and 0 bases from J, leaving 6 bases between. CDR1 and CDR2 from the germline V gene are SNHLY and FYNNEI. In nucleotides, the CDR3 is TGTGCCAGCAGACCGGTCTCCTACGAGCAGTACTTC. This encodes CASRPVSYEQYF.

This sequence joins TRBV11-2 and TRBJ1-1, with D maybe TRBD1 (6 bases). The ends were cut back, 5 bases at V and 5 bases at J, with 18 bases in the middle. This CDR3 is 15 amino acids long. Germline-derived CDR1 and CDR2 are SGHAT and FQNNGV. DNA for the CDR3: TGTGCCAGCAGCCAGGGACACTCCCTAGGAACTGAAGCTTTCTTT. Translation gives CASSQGHSLGTEAFF.

The rearrangement joins TRBV21-1 to TRBJ1-1; the table gives TRBD1 as D, unverified against the DNA. TRBV21-1 constitutes a pseudogene. This CDR3 is 17 amino acids long. CDR3 amino acids: CASSKVPQGLTNTEAFF. CDR3 nucleotide sequence: TGTGCCAGCAGCAAAGTCCCCCAGGGGCTAACGAACACTGAAGCTTTCTTT.

V is TRBV18 and J is TRBJ2-7; 9 nucleotides agree with TRBD1. CDR3 size: 16 residues. V was clipped by 6 bases and J by 2 bases; unmatched bases: 11. Germline V gives CDR1 KGHSH, CDR2 LQKENI. CDR3 in amino acids: CASSQAGRQGAYEQYF. The CDR3 DNA reads as TGTGCCAGCTCCCAAGCGGGGCGACAGGGGGCCTACGAGCAGTACTTC.

J is TRBJ1-4 and V is TRBV5-4; tentatively, D is TRBD1 (5 bases). This CDR3 comprises 13 residues. The V gene lost 2 bases and the J gene lost 8 bases, with 10 bases spanning the gap. The germline gives CDR1 SGHNT, CDR2 YYREEE (reference sequence). For the CDR3, the DNA is TGTGCCAGCAGCTTCCAGGGAAGAGAAAAACTGTTTTTT. Translating gives CASSFQGREKLFF.

This rearrangement joins TRBV19 to TRBJ1-4; D is possibly TRBD1 (6 bases). V dropped 6 bases and J dropped 5 bases, with 22 bases sitting between them. CDR3 size: 17 residues. Germline V gene lookup returns CDR1 LNHDA and CDR2 SQIVND (reference sequence). CDR3 nucleotide sequence: TGTGCCAGTAGGGCCGGCCCGGACAGCCTTCAAAATGAAAAACTGTTTTTT. Amino acids: CASRAGPDSLQNEKLFF.

This clone showed up just once. This chain connects TRBV2 to TRBJ1-1; 10 positions match TRBD1. Germline V gene data show CDR1 as SNHLY and CDR2 as FYNNEI. The ends lost 6 bases at V and 5 bases at J; junction bases unmatched: 9. The CDR3 consists of 15 residues. CDR3 in amino acids: CASRIIGQGGTEAFF. CDR3 coding DNA: TGTGCCAGCAGGATAATTGGACAGGGGGGAACTGAAGCTTTCTTT.

The V call is TRBV7-2, the J call TRBJ2-7, with 9 bases lining up with TRBD1. V dropped 5 bases and J dropped 6; count of bases not matched to a gene: 17. The CDR3 length is 17 residues. CDR1 is SGHTA, CDR2 FQGNSA, per germline. The CDR3 sequence is CASSPWLADRGPVEQYF. CDR3 DNA: TGTGCCAGCAGCCCTTGGTTGGCGGACAGGGGACCGGTCGAGCAGTACTTC.

The V gene is TRBV5-1, the J gene TRBJ1-4; TRBD1 might be the D (5 bases). The length of the CDR3 is 15 residues. CDR1 is SGHRS, CDR2 YFSETQ, per germline. Trimming cost V 1 base and J 0 bases, with 7 bases left between them. This CDR3 reads CASSLRGTTNEKLFF. The DNA for the CDR3 is TGCGCCAGCAGCTTGAGGGGAACAACTAATGAAAAACTGTTTTTT.

This rearrangement joins TRBV9 to TRBJ2-3; D not certain. Trimming removed 0 bases at V and 3 bases at J, with 8 bases between. This CDR3 has 14 residues. The germline gives CDR1 SGDLS, CDR2 YYNGEE. The CDR3 sequence is CASSVDEQTDTQYF. The CDR3 nucleotides read TGTGCCAGCAGCGTAGACGAGCAAACAGATACGCAGTATTTT.

The chain couples TRBV7-6 to TRBJ2-5, with TRBD2 matching over 8 bases. Germline assignment: CDR1 SGHVS and CDR2 FNYEAQ. V gave up 5 bases and J gave up 5 bases; unmatched junction bases: 7. The CDR3 is 14 amino acids. CDR3 DNA sequence: TGTGCCAGCAGCGACCCGGGGGGGCAGGAGACCCAGTACTTC. Protein sequence: CASSDPGGQETQYF.

V usage is TRBV5-4 and J usage is TRBJ1-3; the D gene is possibly TRBD1 (5 bases). Trimming took 5 bases from V and 5 from J, leaving 11 bases between them. Germline V gene data show CDR1 as SGHNT and CDR2 as YYREEE (reference sequence). The CDR3 totals 13 residues. The CDR3: CASSRTDRNTIYF. As DNA, the CDR3 is TGTGCCAGCAGTCGGACGGACAGAAACACCATATATTTT.

The chain recombines TRBV5-6 with TRBJ1-2; weak D call: TRBD1 (6 bases). The V end lost 0 bases, the J end lost 3 bases, and 9 bases lay between the germline ends. Germline CDR1 SGHDT, CDR2 YYEEEE. The CDR3 covers 14 residues. CDR3 loop: CASSLVGGDYGYTF. In DNA, the CDR3 is TGTGCCAGCAGCTTGGTTGGGGGCGACTATGGCTACACCTTC. The full variable domain, its missing parts supplied by reference TRBV5-6 and TRBJ1-2, is DAGVTQSPTHLIKTRGQQVTLRCSPKSGHDTVSWYQQALGQGPQFIFQYYEEEERQRGNFPDRFSGHQFPNYSSELNVNALLLGDSALYLCASSLVGGDYGYTFGSGTRLTVV.

V is TRBV19 and J is TRBJ1-5; TRBD1 matches at 7 bases. The CDR3 extends over 17 amino acids. Germline CDR1 and CDR2: LNHDA and SQIVND (reference sequence). Unmatched junction bases numbered 15, after V lost 9 bases and J lost 1 base. CDR3 nucleotide sequence: TGTGCCAGCGCTGACAGGGACCACCCGCTAAGCAATCAGCCCCAGCATTTT. Its protein is CASADRDHPLSNQPQHF.

V usage is TRBV5-1 and J usage is TRBJ2-6; D gene uncertain. The V end was cut by 4 bases, the J end by 0 bases, with 5 bases between. The CDR3 contains 14 residues. The germline gives CDR1 SGHRS, CDR2 YFSETQ. CDR3: CASSEVSGANVLTF. The DNA for the CDR3 is TGCGCCAGCAGCGAGGTCTCTGGGGCCAACGTCCTGACTTTC.

V is TRBV5-6 and J is TRBJ1-1; possibly TRBD1 for D (6 bases). The CDR3 is 14 amino acids. Trimming pared 4 bases from V and 3 bases from J, leaving 13 bases between. CDR1 and CDR2 from the germline V gene are SGHDT and YYEEEE. The CDR3 DNA is TGTGCCAGCAGCCCGCCTGGGGGCTACACTGAAGCTTTCTTT. It encodes CASSPPGGYTEAFF.

The chain recombines TRBV24-1 with TRBJ2-1; 11 positions match TRBD2. The CDR3 spans 15 residues. V shed 0 bases and J 12 bases; nucleotides not matched to a gene: 6. The germline V gene encodes CDR1 KGHDR and CDR2 SFDVKD. The CDR3 loop is CATSDLTSGGRGQFF. The DNA of the CDR3 is TGTGCCACCAGTGATTTGACTAGCGGGGGCCGCGGGCAGTTCTTC.

The chain couples TRBV19 to TRBJ2-2; perhaps TRBD2 as D (6 bases). Trimming pared 3 bases from V and 6 bases from J, leaving 11 bases between. Germline assignment: CDR1 LNHDA and CDR2 SQIVND (reference sequence). The CDR3 extends over 14 amino acids. This chain's CDR3 is CASSIQSGAGELFF. CDR3 coding DNA: TGTGCCAGTAGTATTCAATCGGGGGCCGGGGAGCTGTTTTTT.

Notes on this clone: The junction shows a germline mismatch at one end, possibly a read error. The CDR3 protein is CASLQRAGGPPGYSHEQYF. CDR3 in DNA: TGCGCCAGCCTCCAGAGAGCGGGGGGCCCCCCGGGCTACTCCCACGAGCAGTACTTC. The chain combines TRBV5-1 with TRBJ2-7; the match to TRBD2 covers 9 bases. Germline V CDR1 and CDR2: SGHRS, YFSETQ. The CDR3 loop spans 19 amino acids.

V gene TRBV6-4 combines with J gene TRBJ1-6; D ambiguous. Between the trimmed V and J ends, which lost 4 bases and 7 bases, there was a span of 8 bases. Germline V gives CDR1 MRHNA, CDR2 SNTAGT. This CDR3 comprises 13 residues. The CDR3 here is CASSVQLNSPLHF. In nucleotides, the CDR3 is TGTGCCAGCAGTGTCCAGTTGAATTCACCCCTCCACTTT.

This sequence joins TRBV5-4 and TRBJ1-3; TRBD1 agrees at 7 bases. The CDR3 runs 16 residues. Germline V lookup: CDR1 SGHNT, CDR2 YYREEE (reference sequence). The V gene end was trimmed by 0 bases and the J gene end by 2 bases; junction bases not matched to a gene: 5. The CDR3 region is CASSLGGDRAGNTIYF. The DNA for the CDR3 is TGTGCCAGCAGCTTGGGGGGAGACAGGGCTGGAAACACCATATATTTT.

The chain employs TRBV12-5 and TRBJ2-2, with D unresolved. The CDR3 runs 17 residues. V was clipped by 4 bases and J by 1 base, with 16 bases between them. Germline V CDR1 and CDR2: LGHNT, FRNRAP. Written as DNA, the CDR3 is TGTGCTAGTGGTTCCTTACCACCAGGCGTGAACACCGGGGAGCTGTTTTTT. It is translated as CASGSLPPGVNTGELFF.

V gene TRBV5-1 combines with J gene TRBJ1-3; D might be TRBD1 (5 bases). There are 17 residues in the CDR3. Germline V gene sequence: CDR1 SGHRS, CDR2 YFSETQ. The V end was cut by 2 bases, the J end by 2 bases, with 17 bases between. The CDR3 DNA is TGCGCCAGCAGCTTTGGCCGGGACTCCGAAACTGGAAACACCATATATTTT. Amino acids: CASSFGRDSETGNTIYF. The variable domain in full, completed from reference TRBV5-1 and TRBJ1-3, reads KAGVTQTPRYLIKTRGQQVTLSCSPISGHRSVSWYQQTPGQGLQFLFEYFSETQRNKGNFPGRFSGRQFSNSRSEMNVSTLELGDSALYLCASSFGRDSETGNTIYFGEGSWLTVV.